These 26 T cell receptor beta chains originate from one sample sequenced in a study of Ad26.COV2.S vaccination and SARS-CoV-2 variants. Produced via immunoSEQ multiplex PCR; TCRdb's table is partial and in-frame only. Of some 190,000 clones listed, around 90% are singletons. Sample: peripheral blood, taken after recovery from COVID-19. The receptors come from a human donor who had recovered from COVID-19.

J is TRBJ2-7 and V is TRBV6-5, with 7 nucleotides matching TRBD2. The CDR3 runs 15 residues. The V gene's germline CDR1 is MNHEY and CDR2 SVGAGI. V trimming: 5 bases; J trimming: 2 bases; junction bases outside the gene matches: 9. The CDR3 sequence is CASSPSGLQAYEQYF. CDR3 bases: TGTGCCAGCAGTCCCTCGGGACTACAGGCCTACGAGCAGTACTTC.

This chain connects TRBV29-1 to TRBJ1-2; D is perhaps TRBD1 (5 bases). This CDR3 has 10 amino acids. The V and J ends lost 6 bases and 7 bases respectively, with 9 bases between them. The germline V gene encodes CDR1 SQVTM and CDR2 ANQGSEA. CDR3 bases: TGCAGCGTAGGGGACTCTGGCTACACCTTC. This translates into CSVGDSGYTF. The whole variable domain, remainder taken from reference TRBV29-1 and TRBJ1-2, is SAVISQKPSRDICQRGTSLTIQCQVDSQVTMMFWYRQQPGQSLTLIATANQGSEATYESGFVIDKFPISRPNLTFSTLTVSNMSPEDSSIYLCSVGDSGYTFGSGTRLTVV.

V is TRBV11-2 and J is TRBJ1-1; unclear D gene. The V gene's germline CDR1 is SGHAT and CDR2 FQNNGV. The V end lost 5 bases, the J end lost 11 bases, and 15 bases lay between the germline ends. The CDR3 runs 12 residues. CDR3: CASSRASSGAFF. The CDR3 DNA follows: TGTGCCAGCAGCCGAGCCTCCTCCGGTGCTTTCTTT.

The chain couples TRBV3-1 (or the pseudogene TRBV3-2) to TRBJ2-2, with D perhaps matching TRBD2 (6 bases). The CDR3 totals 16 residues. The germline V gene has CDR1 LGHDT and CDR2 YNNKEL (reference sequence). Trimming shortened V by 0 bases and J by 8 bases, and 16 bases separated the two germline ends. CDR3 residues: CASSQDAGLMRGELFF. CDR3 in DNA: TGTGCCAGCAGCCAAGATGCGGGGTTGATGAGGGGGGAGCTGTTTTTT.

The chain recombines TRBV29-1 with TRBJ1-2; a weak D match, TRBD1 (6 bases). CDR1 and CDR2 from the germline V gene are SQVTM and ANQGSEA. The length of the CDR3 is 12 residues. Trimming took 5 bases from V and 7 from J, leaving 14 bases between them. DNA for the CDR3: TGCAGCGTTCTCCGGGACAATGGTGGCTACACCTTC. Protein sequence: CSVLRDNGGYTF.

This chain links TRBV25-1 with TRBJ2-3; TRBD1 matches 10 bases. This CDR3 is 16 amino acids long. Per the germline V gene, CDR1 is MGHDK and CDR2 is SYGVNS. V was clipped by 3 bases and J by 5 bases; unmatched bases: 8. CDR3 sequence reads: CASSEAGTGDLDTQYF. DNA of the CDR3: TGTGCCAGCAGTGAGGCCGGGACAGGGGATTTAGATACGCAGTATTTT.

This chain's CDR3 is CASSGTGTAWVEQYF. The CDR3 DNA reads TGTGCCAGCAGCGGAACCGGGACCGCGTGGGTCGAGCAGTACTTC. The chain has TRBV5-8 and TRBJ2-7; either TRBD1 or TRBD2 may fit D (5 bases each). Trimming left V 4 bases short and J 6 bases short, with 20 bases between. This CDR3 comprises 15 residues. The germline V gene has CDR1 SGHTS and CDR2 YDEGEE.

This clone has only a few counts. V usage is TRBV10-3 and J usage is TRBJ1-3; D unresolved. The CDR3 loop spans 13 amino acids. Trimming left V 0 bases short and J 2 bases short, with 2 bases between. Germline V gene sequence: CDR1 ENHRY, CDR2 SYGVKD. The CDR3 sequence: CAISESTGNTIYF. The CDR3 nucleotides are TGTGCCATCAGTGAGTCTACTGGAAACACCATATATTTT.

This clone was detected only once. The genes are TRBV4-1 and TRBJ1-4, with a tentative D call TRBD1 (5 bases). Looked up from germline, CDR1 is MGHRA and CDR2 is YSYEKL. The CDR3 loop spans 15 amino acids. V lost 4 bases and J lost 7, with 16 bases in between. CDR3 DNA sequence: TGCGCCAGCAGCCTTACCGGGACTCCCTTTGAAAAACTGTTTTTT. It specifies CASSLTGTPFEKLFF.

The rearrangement uses TRBV18 and TRBJ2-3, with TRBD2 matching over 9 bases. Germline CDR1 and CDR2: KGHSH and LQKENI. CDR3 length: 18 amino acids. J gave up 3 bases and V 3 bases, and 13 bases lay outside the gene matches. The CDR3 DNA sequence: TGTGCCAGCTCACCTCCACTGGGGAGCGGGAGGTGGACAGATACGCAGTATTTT. Amino acids: CASSPPLGSGRWTDTQYF.

CDR3 sequence reads: CASSGQPSKGDTQYF. The DNA of the CDR3 is TGTGCCAGCAGCGGACAACCCTCTAAGGGAGATACGCAGTATTTT. The chain recombines TRBV9 with TRBJ2-3; D not resolved. The V and J ends lost 3 bases and 5 bases respectively, with 16 bases between them. The CDR3 extends over 15 amino acids. Per germline, CDR1 SGDLS and CDR2 YYNGEE.

This clone was recorded only once. The chain combines TRBV28 with TRBJ2-5; the match to TRBD2 covers 7 bases. This CDR3 comprises 14 residues. Per the germline V gene, CDR1 is MDHEN and CDR2 is SYDVKM. V dropped 7 bases and J dropped 0; count of bases not matched to a gene: 5. The CDR3 DNA sequence: TGTGCCAGCACTCCGGGGGGATACCAAGAGACCCAGTACTTC. Its protein is CASTPGGYQETQYF.

The genes are TRBV4-2 and TRBJ2-3, with D perhaps matching TRBD1 or TRBD2 (5 bases each). The CDR3 has 15 amino acids. V shed 1 base and J shed 0 bases, with 8 bases lying between them. Germline V gives CDR1 LGHNA, CDR2 YNFKEQ. The CDR3 region has the DNA TGTGCCAGCAGCCAAGGGGGGTCTAGCACAGATACGCAGTATTTT. Amino acid sequence: CASSQGGSSTDTQYF.

This rearrangement joins TRBV10-3 to TRBJ1-3; D remains unclear. V lost 4 bases and J 2 bases, leaving 12 bases between the germline ends. Per the germline V gene, CDR1 is ENHRY and CDR2 is SYGVKD. The CDR3 has 15 residues. For the CDR3, the DNA is TGTGCCATCAGTGGGAGGCCCGGAGCTGGAAACACCATATATTTT. Residues: CAISGRPGAGNTIYF.

A few counts support this clone. The genes are TRBV12-3 or TRBV12-4 and TRBJ1-5; D is perhaps TRBD1 (6 bases). This CDR3 is built from 13 residues. V was shortened by 3 bases and J by 6 bases, with 9 bases between the two germline ends. The CDR3 loop reads CASSLEGGQPQHF. The CDR3 coding sequence is TGTGCCAGCAGTTTGGAGGGGGGTCAGCCCCAGCATTTT.

The rearrangement joins TRBV6-1 to TRBJ1-3; D is unresolved. The CDR3 is 16 amino acids. Germline V gene sequence: CDR1 MNHNS, CDR2 SASEGT. Trimming stripped 2 bases from V and 4 bases from J, with 15 bases between. CDR3 coding DNA: TGTGCCAGCAGTGAACTCTCCTCCCCGGACGGAAACACCATATATTTT. This encodes CASSELSSPDGNTIYF.

This clone has more than one count but fewer than ten. The J gene is TRBJ1-5, the V gene TRBV15; D call uncertain. Germline V gene lookup returns CDR1 LNHNV and CDR2 YYDKDF (reference sequence). Trimming left V 1 base short and J 6 bases short, with 10 bases between. This CDR3 contains 14 residues. The CDR3 region has the DNA TGTGCCACCAGCAGAGCGTCCGACTCTCAGCCCCAGCATTTT. It encodes CATSRASDSQPQHF.

This clone occurred once. The junction and the germline gene differ at one end; a read error may be behind it. V is TRBV2 and J is TRBJ1-2, with D maybe TRBD1 (6 bases). Germline CDR1 SNHLY, CDR2 FYNNEI. The CDR3 sequence is 14 residues long. The CDR3 loop is CASSAGGLNYRYTF. As DNA, the CDR3 is TGTGCCAGCAGTGCTGGGGGCCTTAACTATCGCTACACCTTC.

This sequence joins TRBV11-3 and TRBJ2-1, with D tentatively TRBD2 (8 bases). The CDR3 is made up of 16 amino acids. The ends were cut back, 5 bases at V and 2 bases at J, with 16 bases in the middle. Germline V gene sequence: CDR1 SGHNT, CDR2 YENEEA. CDR3 sequence (DNA): TGTGCCAGCAGCCCGGGGGGGACAGCGACCTACAATGAGCAGTTCTTC. It encodes CASSPGGTATYNEQFF.

The rearrangement uses TRBV11-2 and TRBJ1-1; D perhaps matches TRBD1 (5 bases). Germline values: CDR1 SGHAT, CDR2 FQNNGV. V lost 2 bases, J lost 5 bases, and 6 bases lay in between. This CDR3 is 12 amino acids long. The CDR3 coding sequence is TGTGCCAGCAGCTTATGGGGGACTGAAGCTTTCTTT. This gives the protein CASSLWGTEAFF.

This rearrangement joins TRBV12-5 to TRBJ2-7; D possibly corresponds to TRBD1 (5 bases). The germline CDR1 and CDR2 sequences are LGHNT and FRNRAP. V lost 3 bases to trimming and J lost 2 bases, with 14 bases between them. CDR3 length equals 15 residues. In nucleotides, the CDR3 is TGTGCTAGTGGTTTAAGGGGTTCTGAACCCTACGAGCAGTACTTC. It yields the protein CASGLRGSEPYEQYF.

This clone was counted once. This sequence joins TRBV14 and TRBJ2-7; D remains unclear. The length of the CDR3 is 14 residues. V dropped 0 bases and J dropped 0 bases, with 6 bases sitting between them. Germline V gene sequence: CDR1 SGHDN, CDR2 FVKESK. CDR3: CASSQETPSYEQYF. In DNA form, the CDR3 reads TGTGCCAGCAGCCAAGAGACCCCCTCCTACGAGCAGTACTTC.

The rearrangement joins TRBV28 to TRBJ2-1; 8 bases line up with TRBD2. CDR1 is MDHEN, CDR2 SYDVKM, per germline. V lost 10 bases and J lost 3; bases outside the gene matches: 11. The CDR3 has 15 amino acids. The DNA of the CDR3 is TGTGCCACCACTTCGGGGGGGGTGCGCTACAATGAGCAGTTCTTC. Translated: CATTSGGVRYNEQFF.

The V call is TRBV7-9, the J call TRBJ1-3, with 7 bases matching TRBD1. The CDR3 totals 15 residues. V was clipped by 7 bases and J by 3 bases; unmatched bases: 9. Germline V gene data show CDR1 as SEHNR and CDR2 as FQNEAQ (reference sequence). In nucleotides, the CDR3 is TGTGCCAGCACCGAGATCAGGGGGATTGGAAACACCATATATTTT. Amino acid sequence: CASTEIRGIGNTIYF. Full variable domain (remainder filled in from reference TRBV7-9 and TRBJ1-3): DTGVSQNPRHKITKRGQNVTFRCDPISEHNRLYWYRQTLGQGPEFLTYFQNEAQLEKSRLLSDRFSAERPKGSFSTLEIQRTEQGDSAMYLCASTEIRGIGNTIYFGEGSWLTVV.

The V call is TRBV14, the J call TRBJ2-2; tentatively, D is TRBD2 (6 bases). Trimming left V 4 bases short and J 4 bases short, with 13 bases between. Germline V lookup: CDR1 SGHDN, CDR2 FVKESK. This CDR3 spans 15 amino acids. CDR3: CASSLWRAGTGELFF. In DNA, the CDR3 is TGTGCCAGCAGCCTATGGAGGGCCGGCACCGGGGAGCTGTTTTTT. Using reference TRBV14 and TRBJ2-2 for the parts outside the CDR3, the full variable domain is EAGVTQFPSHSVIEKGQTVTLRCDPISGHDNLYWYRRVMGKEIKFLLHFVKESKQDESGMPNNRFLAERTGGTYSTLKVQPAELEDSGVYFCASSLWRAGTGELFFGEGSRLTVL.

The chain joins TRBV28 to TRBJ2-7, with D possibly being TRBD1 (6 bases). Trimming shortened V by 1 base and J by 0 bases, and 13 bases separated the two germline ends. CDR1 is MDHEN and CDR2 is SYDVKM in the germline V gene. CDR3 size: 16 residues. The CDR3 region has the DNA TGTGCCAGCAGTTTATACCCAGGGGTGAGCTCCTACGAGCAGTACTTC. This codes for CASSLYPGVSSYEQYF.